This T cell receptor beta chain was sequenced during a study of T-cell reconstitution after alpha-beta-depleted transplantation in children. Study-level results: Newly made T cells mostly supplied T-cell counts and diversity one year after transplant. Approximately two months post-transplant, alpha-beta T cells reportedly originated from several hundred expanded graft clones.

CDR1 is SGDLS and CDR2 is YYNGEE in the germline V gene. The CDR3 length is 19 residues. The J segment lost 2 bases and the V segment lost 0 bases, leaving 12 bases of the junction unmatched. Researchers prepared the TCRbeta library using unique molecular identifiers, the study reports. TCRdb re-called the PCR reads through MiXCR, storing one row per CDR3 protein. The repertoire holds 240,000 or so distinct CDR3 sequences, with approximately 8.9% as singletons. This clonotype was recorded many times. Its antigen is unknown. This clonotype was sampled from a male patient younger than 18 who had a stem cell transplant for acute lymphoblastic leukemia, so the T cells may come from the graft donor. Sequenced material: PBMCs, mostly from graft donor cells, taken 180 days after TCRalphabeta/CD19-depleted stem cell transplant. The rearrangement uses TRBV9 and TRBJ2-5, with 11 bases identical to TRBD2. As DNA, the CDR3 is TGTGCCAGCAGCGTAGGAGGTCGTCTAGCGGGGGGACCTCAAGAGACCCAGTACTTC. Translation gives CASSVGGRLAGGPQETQYF.